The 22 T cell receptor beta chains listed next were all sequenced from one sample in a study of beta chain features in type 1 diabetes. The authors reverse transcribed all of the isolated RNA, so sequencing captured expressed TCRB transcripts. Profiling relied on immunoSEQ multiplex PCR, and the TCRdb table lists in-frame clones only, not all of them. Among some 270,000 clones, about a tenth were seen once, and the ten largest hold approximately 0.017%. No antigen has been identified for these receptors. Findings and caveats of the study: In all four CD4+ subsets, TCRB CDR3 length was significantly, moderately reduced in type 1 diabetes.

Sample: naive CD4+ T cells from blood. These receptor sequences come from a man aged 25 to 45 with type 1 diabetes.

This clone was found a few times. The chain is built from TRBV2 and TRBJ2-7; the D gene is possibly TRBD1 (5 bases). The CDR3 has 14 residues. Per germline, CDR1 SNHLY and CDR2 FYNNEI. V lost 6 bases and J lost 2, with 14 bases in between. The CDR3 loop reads CASSRETDPYEQYF. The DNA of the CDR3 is TGTGCCAGCAGCCGCGAGACAGATCCCTACGAGCAGTACTTC.

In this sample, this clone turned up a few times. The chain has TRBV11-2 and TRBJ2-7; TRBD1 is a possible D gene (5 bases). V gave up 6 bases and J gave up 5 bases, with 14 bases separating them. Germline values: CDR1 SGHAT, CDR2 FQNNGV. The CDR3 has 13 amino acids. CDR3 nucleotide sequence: TGTGCCAGCAGTGGGGCAGGGAACCACGAGCAGTACTTC. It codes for CASSGAGNHEQYF.

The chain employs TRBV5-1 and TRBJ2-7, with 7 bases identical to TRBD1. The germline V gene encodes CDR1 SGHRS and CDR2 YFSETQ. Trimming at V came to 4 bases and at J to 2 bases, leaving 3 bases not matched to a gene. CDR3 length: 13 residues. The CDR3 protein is CASSTDRTYEQYF. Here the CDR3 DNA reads TGCGCCAGCAGCACGGACAGGACCTACGAGCAGTACTTC.

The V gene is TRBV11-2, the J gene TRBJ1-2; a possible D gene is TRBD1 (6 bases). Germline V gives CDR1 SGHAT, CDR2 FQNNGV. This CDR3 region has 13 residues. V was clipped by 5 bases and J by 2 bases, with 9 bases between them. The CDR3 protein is CASSVDRNYGYTF. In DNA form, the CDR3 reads TGTGCCAGCAGCGTGGACAGAAACTATGGCTACACCTTC.

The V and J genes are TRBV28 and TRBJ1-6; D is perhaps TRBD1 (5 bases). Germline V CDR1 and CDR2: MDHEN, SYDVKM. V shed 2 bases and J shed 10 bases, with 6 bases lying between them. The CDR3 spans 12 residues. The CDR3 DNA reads TGTGCCAGCAGTTTAAAGGGGTCACCCCTCCACTTT. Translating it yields CASSLKGSPLHF.

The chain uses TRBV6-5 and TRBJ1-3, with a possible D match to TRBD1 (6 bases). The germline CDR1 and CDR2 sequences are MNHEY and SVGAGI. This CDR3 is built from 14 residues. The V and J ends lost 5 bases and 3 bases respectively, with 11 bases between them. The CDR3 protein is CASSEDSFGNTIYF. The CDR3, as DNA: TGTGCCAGCAGTGAGGACAGCTTTGGAAACACCATATATTTT.

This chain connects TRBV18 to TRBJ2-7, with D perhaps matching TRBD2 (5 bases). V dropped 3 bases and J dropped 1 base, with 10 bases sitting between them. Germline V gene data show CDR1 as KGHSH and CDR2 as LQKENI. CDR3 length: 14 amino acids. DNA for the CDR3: TGTGCCAGCTCACCTGGGAGTATGTCCTACGAGCAGTACTTC. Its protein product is CASSPGSMSYEQYF.

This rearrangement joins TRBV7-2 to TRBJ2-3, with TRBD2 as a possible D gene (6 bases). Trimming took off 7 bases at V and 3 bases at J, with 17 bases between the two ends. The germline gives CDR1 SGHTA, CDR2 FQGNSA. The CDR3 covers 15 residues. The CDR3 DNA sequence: TGTGCCAGCACCGTTATTTGGGGGGTTACAGATACGCAGTATTTT. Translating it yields CASTVIWGVTDTQYF.

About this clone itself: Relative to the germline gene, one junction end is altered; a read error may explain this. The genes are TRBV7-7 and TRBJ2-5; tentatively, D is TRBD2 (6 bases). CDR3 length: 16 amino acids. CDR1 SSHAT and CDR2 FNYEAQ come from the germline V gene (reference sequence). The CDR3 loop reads CASSLAPSGVGETQYF. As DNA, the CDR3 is TGTGCTAGCAGCTTAGCGCCTTCGGGGGTTGGAGAGACCCAGTACTTC.

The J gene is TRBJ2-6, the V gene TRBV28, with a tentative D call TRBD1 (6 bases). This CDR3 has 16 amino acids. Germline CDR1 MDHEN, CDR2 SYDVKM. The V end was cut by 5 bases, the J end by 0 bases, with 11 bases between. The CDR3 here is CASSPKTGSGANVLTF. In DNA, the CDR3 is TGTGCCAGCAGTCCTAAGACAGGCTCTGGGGCCAACGTCCTGACTTTC.

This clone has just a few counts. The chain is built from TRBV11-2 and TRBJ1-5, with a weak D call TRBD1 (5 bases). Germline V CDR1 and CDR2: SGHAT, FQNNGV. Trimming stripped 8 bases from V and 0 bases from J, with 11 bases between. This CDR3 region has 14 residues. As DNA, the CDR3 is TGTGCCAGCGGTCAGGGCGGTAGCAATCAGCCCCAGCATTTT. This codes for CASGQGGSNQPQHF.

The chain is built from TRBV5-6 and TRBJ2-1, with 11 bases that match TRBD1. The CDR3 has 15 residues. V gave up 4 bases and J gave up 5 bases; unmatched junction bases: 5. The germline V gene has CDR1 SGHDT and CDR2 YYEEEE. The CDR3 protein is CASSHGTGGHNEQFF. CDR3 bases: TGTGCCAGCAGCCACGGGACAGGGGGTCACAATGAGCAGTTCTTC.

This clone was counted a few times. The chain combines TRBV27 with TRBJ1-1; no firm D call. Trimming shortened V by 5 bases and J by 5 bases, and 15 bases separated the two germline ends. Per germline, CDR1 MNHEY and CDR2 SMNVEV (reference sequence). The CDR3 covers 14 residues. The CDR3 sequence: CASSPQEWRTEAFF. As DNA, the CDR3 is TGTGCCAGCAGTCCCCAGGAGTGGAGGACTGAAGCTTTCTTT.

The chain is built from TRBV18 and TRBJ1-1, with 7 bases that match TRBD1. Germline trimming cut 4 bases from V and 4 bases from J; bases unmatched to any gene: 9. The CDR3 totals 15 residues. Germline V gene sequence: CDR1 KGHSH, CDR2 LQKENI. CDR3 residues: CASSLTNRGATEAFF. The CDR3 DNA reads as TGTGCCAGCTCACTCACAAACAGGGGAGCCACTGAAGCTTTCTTT.

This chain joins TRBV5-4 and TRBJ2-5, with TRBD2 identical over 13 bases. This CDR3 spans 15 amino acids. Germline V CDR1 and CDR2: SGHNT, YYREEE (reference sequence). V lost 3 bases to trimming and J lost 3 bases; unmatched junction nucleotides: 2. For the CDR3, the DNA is TGTGCCAGCAGCTCTGGACTAGCGGGGGAAGAGACCCAGTACTTC. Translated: CASSSGLAGEETQYF. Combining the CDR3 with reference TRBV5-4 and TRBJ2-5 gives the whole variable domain ETGVTQSPTHLIKTRGQQVTLRCSSQSGHNTVSWYQQALGQGPQFIFQYYREEENGRGNFPPRFSGLQFPNYSSELNVNALELDDSALYLCASSSGLAGEETQYFGPGTRLLVL.

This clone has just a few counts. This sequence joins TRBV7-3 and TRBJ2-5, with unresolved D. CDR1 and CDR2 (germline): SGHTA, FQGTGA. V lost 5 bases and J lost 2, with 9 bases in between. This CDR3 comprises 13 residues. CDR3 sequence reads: CASSQEVQETQYF. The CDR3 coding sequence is TGTGCCAGCAGCCAAGAGGTTCAAGAGACCCAGTACTTC.

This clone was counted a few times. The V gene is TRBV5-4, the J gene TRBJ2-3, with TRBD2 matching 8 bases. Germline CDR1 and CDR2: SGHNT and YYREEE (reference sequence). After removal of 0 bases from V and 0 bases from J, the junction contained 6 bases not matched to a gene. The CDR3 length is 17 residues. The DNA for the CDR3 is TGTGCCAGCAGCTTGGGTAGCGGGGCGTCTAGCACAGATACGCAGTATTTT. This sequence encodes CASSLGSGASSTDTQYF.

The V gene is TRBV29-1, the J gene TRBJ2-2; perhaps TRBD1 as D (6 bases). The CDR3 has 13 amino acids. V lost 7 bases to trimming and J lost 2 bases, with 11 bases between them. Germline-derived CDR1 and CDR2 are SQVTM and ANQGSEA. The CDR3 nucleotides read TGCAGCGGAGGACAGCTCAACACCGGGGAGCTGTTTTTT. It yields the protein CSGGQLNTGELFF.

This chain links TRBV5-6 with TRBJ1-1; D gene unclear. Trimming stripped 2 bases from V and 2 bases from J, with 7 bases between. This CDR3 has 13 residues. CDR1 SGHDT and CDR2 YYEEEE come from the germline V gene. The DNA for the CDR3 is TGTGCCAGCAGCTTTGGGAGCAACACTGAAGCTTTCTTT. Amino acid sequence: CASSFGSNTEAFF.

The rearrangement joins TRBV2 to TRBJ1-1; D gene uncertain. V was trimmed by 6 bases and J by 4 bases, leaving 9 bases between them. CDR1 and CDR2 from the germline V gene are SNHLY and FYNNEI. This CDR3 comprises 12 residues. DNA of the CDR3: TGTGCCAGCAGAAAACTTACCACTGAAGCTTTCTTT. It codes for CASRKLTTEAFF. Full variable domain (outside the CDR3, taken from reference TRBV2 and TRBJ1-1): EPEVTQTPSHQVTQMGQEVILRCVPISNHLYFYWYRQILGQKVEFLVSFYNNEISEKSEIFDDQFSVERPDGSNFTLKIRSTKLEDSAMYFCASRKLTTEAFFGQGTRLTVV.

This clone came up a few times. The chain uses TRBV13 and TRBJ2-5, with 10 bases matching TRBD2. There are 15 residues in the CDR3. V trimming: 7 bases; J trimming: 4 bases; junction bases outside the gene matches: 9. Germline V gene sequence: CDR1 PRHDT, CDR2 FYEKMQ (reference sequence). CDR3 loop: CASTLLAGVRETQYF. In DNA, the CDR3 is TGTGCCAGCACCCTCCTAGCGGGGGTACGAGAGACCCAGTACTTC.

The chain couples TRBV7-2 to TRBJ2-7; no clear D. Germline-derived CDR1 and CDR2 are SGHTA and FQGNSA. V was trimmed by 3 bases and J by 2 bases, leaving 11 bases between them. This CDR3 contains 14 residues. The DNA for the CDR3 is TGTGCCAGCAGCTTCGTCCTGCAGACCTACGAGCAGTACTTC. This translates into CASSFVLQTYEQYF.